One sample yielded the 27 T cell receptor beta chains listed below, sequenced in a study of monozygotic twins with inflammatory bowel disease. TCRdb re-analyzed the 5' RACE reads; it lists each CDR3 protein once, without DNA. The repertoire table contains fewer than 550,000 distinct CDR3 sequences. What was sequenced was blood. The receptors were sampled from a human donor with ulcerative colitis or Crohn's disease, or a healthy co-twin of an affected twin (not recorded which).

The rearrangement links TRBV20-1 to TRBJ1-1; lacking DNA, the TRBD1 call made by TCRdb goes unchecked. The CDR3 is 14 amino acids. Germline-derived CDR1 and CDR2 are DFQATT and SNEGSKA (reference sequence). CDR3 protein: CSARRKQGYTEAFF.

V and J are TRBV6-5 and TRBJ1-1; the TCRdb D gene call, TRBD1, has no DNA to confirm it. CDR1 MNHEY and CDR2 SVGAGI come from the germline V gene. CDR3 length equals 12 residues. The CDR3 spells CASRHPDTEAFF.

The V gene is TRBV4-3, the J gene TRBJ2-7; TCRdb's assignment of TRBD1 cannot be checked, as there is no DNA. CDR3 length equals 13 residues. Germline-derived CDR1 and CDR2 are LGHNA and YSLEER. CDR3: CASSQDRDDEQYF.

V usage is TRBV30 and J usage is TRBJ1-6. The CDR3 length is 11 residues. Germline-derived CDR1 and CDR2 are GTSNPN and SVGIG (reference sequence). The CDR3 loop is CAWTSNSPLHF.

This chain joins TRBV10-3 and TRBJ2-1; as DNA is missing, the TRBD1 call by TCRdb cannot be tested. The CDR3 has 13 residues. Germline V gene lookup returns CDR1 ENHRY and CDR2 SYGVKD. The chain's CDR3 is CAISESPGQWQFF.

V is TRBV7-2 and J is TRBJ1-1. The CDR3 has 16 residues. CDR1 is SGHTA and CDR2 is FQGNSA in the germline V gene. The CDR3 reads CASSLLGPTANTEAFF.

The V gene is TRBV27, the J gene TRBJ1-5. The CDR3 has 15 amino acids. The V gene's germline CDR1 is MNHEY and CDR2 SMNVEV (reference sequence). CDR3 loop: CASSPDIFGNQPQHF.

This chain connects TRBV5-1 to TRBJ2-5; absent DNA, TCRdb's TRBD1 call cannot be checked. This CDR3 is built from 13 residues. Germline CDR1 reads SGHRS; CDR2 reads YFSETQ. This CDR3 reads CASSGGAQETQYF.

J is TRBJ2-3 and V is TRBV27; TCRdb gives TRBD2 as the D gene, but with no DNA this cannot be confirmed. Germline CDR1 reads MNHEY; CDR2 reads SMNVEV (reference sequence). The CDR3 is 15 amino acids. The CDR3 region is CASSPSPAGGNIGYF.

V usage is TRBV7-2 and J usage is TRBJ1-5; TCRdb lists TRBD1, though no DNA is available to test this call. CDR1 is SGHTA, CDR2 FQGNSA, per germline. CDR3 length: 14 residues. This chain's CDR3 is CASSDRGHNQPQHF.

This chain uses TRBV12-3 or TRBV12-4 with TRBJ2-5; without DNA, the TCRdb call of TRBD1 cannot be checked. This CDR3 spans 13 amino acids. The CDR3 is CASRMGAVETQYF.

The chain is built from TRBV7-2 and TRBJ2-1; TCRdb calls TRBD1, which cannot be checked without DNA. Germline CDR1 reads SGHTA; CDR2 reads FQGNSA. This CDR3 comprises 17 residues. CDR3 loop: CASSLNHGTGGPNEQFF.

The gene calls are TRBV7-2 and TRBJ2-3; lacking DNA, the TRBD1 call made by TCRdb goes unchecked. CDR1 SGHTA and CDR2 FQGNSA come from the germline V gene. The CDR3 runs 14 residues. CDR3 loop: CASSLAPGLDTQYF. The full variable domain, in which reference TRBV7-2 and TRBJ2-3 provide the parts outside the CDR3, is GAGVSQSPSNKVTEKGKDVELRCDPISGHTALYWYRQSLGQGLEFLIYFQGNSAPDKSGLPSDRFSAERTGGSVSTLTIQRTQQEDSAVYLCASSLAPGLDTQYFGPGTRLTVL.

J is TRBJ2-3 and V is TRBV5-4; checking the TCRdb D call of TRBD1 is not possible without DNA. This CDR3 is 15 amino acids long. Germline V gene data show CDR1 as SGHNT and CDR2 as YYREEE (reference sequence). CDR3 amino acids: CASSHGGESTDTQYF.

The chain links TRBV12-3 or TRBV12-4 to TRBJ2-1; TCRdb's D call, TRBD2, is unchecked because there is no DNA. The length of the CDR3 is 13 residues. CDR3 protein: CASGAGSRNEQFF.

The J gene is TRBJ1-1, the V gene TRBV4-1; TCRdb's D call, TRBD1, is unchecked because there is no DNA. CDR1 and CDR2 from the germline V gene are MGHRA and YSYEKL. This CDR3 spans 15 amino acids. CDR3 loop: CASSQEGQGNTEAFF.

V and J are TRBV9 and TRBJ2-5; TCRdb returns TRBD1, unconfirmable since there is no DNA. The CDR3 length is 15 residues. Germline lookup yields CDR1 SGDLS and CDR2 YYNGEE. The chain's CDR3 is CASSLAGGLSQTQYF.

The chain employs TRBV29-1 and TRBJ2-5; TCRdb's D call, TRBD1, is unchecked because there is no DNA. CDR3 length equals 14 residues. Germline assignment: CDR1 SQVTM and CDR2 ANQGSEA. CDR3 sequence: CSVARDRAKETQYF.

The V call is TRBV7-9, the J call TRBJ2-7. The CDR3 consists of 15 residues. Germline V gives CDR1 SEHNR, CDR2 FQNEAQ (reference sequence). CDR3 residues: CASSLRSSLPYEQYF.

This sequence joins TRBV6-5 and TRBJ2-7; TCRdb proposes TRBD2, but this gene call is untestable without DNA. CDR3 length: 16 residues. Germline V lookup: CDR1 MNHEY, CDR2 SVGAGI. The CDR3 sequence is CASSSHLSGREYEQYF.

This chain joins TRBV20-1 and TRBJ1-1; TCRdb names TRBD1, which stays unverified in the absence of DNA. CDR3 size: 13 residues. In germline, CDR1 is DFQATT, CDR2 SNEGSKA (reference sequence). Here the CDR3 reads CSAWGARNTEAFF.

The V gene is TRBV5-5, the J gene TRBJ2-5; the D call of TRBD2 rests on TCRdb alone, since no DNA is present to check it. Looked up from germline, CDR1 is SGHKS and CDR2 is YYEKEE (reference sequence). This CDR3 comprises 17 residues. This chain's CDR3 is CASSALPSGVLQETQYF.

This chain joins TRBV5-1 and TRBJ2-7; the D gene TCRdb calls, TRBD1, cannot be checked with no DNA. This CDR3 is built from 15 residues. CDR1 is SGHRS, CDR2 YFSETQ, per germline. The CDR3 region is CASLEGGTGAYEQYF.

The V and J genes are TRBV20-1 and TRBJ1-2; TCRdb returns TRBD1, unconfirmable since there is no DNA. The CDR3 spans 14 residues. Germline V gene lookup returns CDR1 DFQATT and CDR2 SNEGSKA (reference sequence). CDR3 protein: CSVEGGARNYGYTF.

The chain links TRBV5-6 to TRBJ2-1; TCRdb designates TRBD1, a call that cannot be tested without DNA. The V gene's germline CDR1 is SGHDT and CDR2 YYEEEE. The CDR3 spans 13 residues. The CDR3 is CASTTGAASEQFF.

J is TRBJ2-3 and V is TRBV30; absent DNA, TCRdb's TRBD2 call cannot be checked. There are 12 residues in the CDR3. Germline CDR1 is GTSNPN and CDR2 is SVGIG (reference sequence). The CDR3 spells CAWSKRADTQYF.

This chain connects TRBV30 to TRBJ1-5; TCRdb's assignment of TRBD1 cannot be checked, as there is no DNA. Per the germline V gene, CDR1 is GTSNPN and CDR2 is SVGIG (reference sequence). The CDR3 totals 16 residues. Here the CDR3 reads CAWSVQGQGMNQPQHF. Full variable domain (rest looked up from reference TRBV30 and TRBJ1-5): SQTIHQWPATLVQPVGSPLSLECTVEGTSNPNLYWYRQAAGRGLQLLFYSVGIGQISSEVPQNLSASRPQDRQFILSSKKLLLSDSGFYLCAWSVQGQGMNQPQHFGDGTRLSIL.